Following are 25 T cell receptor beta chains from one sample sequenced in a study of cytomegalovirus exposure and HLA in healthy donors. PCR was performed using 60 Vbeta and 13 Jbeta primers. Some clones are missing from TCRdb's copy, which holds only in-frame ones; the method was immunoSEQ multiplex PCR. The sample carries about 76,000 clones, roughly 76% recorded once. Sequenced input: PBMCs. The receptors stem from a woman in her twenties or thirties in good health and CMV-seronegative.

V gene TRBV15 combines with J gene TRBJ1-1; a weak D match, TRBD1 (5 bases). The V end was cut by 7 bases, the J end by 0 bases, with 12 bases between. From germline, CDR1 is LNHNV and CDR2 YYDKDF (reference sequence). The CDR3 is 14 residues long. As DNA, the CDR3 is TGTGCCACCAATGACAGCCCTATGAACACTGAAGCTTTCTTT. This translates into CATNDSPMNTEAFF.

The gene calls are TRBV2 and TRBJ2-5; 9 bases map to TRBD1. The J call may be faulty, since TRBJ2-7 better matches the DNA end. Germline-derived CDR1 and CDR2 are SNHLY and FYNNEI. The length of the CDR3 is 14 residues. As DNA, the CDR3 is TGTGCCAGCAGTGGGGGACAGGGCTCCTACGAGCAGTACTTC. The encoded protein is CASSGGQGSYEQYF.

The chain joins TRBV18 to TRBJ2-2, with D maybe TRBD1 (6 bases). This CDR3 spans 14 amino acids. The germline CDR1 and CDR2 sequences are KGHSH and LQKENI. Trimming took 1 base from V and 7 from J, leaving 10 bases between them. CDR3 in amino acids: CASSPLWTDGELFF. DNA of the CDR3: TGTGCCAGCTCACCACTCTGGACAGACGGGGAGCTGTTTTTT.

V is TRBV7-9 and J is TRBJ2-2; 8 nucleotides align to TRBD1. The CDR3 spans 17 residues. The trim removed 1 base at V and 5 bases at J, leaving 9 bases unmatched. CDR1 is SEHNR, CDR2 FQNEAQ, per germline (reference sequence). CDR3 bases: TGTGCCAGCAGCTTAGGAGGGACAGGACGGGAAACCGGGGAGCTGTTTTTT. It is translated as CASSLGGTGRETGELFF.

The V gene is TRBV30, the J gene TRBJ2-2; TRBD1 matches at 7 bases. Germline V gene data show CDR1 as GTSNPN and CDR2 as SVGIG (reference sequence). The CDR3 loop spans 15 amino acids. V lost 3 bases to trimming and J lost 1 base; unmatched junction nucleotides: 5. In nucleotides, the CDR3 is TGTGCCTGGAGAGGCTACAGGGGGAACACCGGGGAGCTGTTTTTT. Translation: CAWRGYRGNTGELFF.

This chain connects TRBV18 to TRBJ2-5; TRBD1 agrees at 10 bases. The length of the CDR3 is 16 residues. V lost 1 base and J lost 5; bases outside the gene matches: 7. Germline V gene sequence: CDR1 KGHSH, CDR2 LQKENI. For the CDR3, the DNA is TGTGCCAGCTCACCACTTCCGGGACAGGGGTTGGAGACCCAGTACTTC. The encoded protein is CASSPLPGQGLETQYF.

The chain employs TRBV7-3 and TRBJ2-1; TRBD2 is a possible D gene (5 bases). The V end lost 5 bases, the J end lost 7 bases, and 18 bases lay between the germline ends. CDR3 length: 15 amino acids. The germline gives CDR1 SGHTA, CDR2 FQGTGA. The CDR3 DNA reads as TGTGCCAGCAGCGCTCTACCCGGGATTACTAATGAGCAGTTCTTC. Its protein is CASSALPGITNEQFF.

The chain combines TRBV5-1 with TRBJ1-1, with D possibly matching TRBD1 (6 bases). The germline gives CDR1 SGHRS, CDR2 YFSETQ. V shed 4 bases and J shed 1 base, with 20 bases lying between them. The CDR3 length is 17 residues. The CDR3 DNA is TGCGCCAGCAGCGCGGTGGGGATTGGGACAAGGAACACTGAAGCTTTCTTT. It translates to CASSAVGIGTRNTEAFF.

The chain carries TRBV18 and TRBJ1-2; TRBD1 is a possible D gene (5 bases). Deletions cut 3 bases from V and 0 bases from J, with 8 bases between. Germline lookup yields CDR1 KGHSH and CDR2 LQKENI. The CDR3 runs 14 residues. CDR3 sequence: CASSPGGSNYGYTF. The CDR3 DNA sequence: TGTGCCAGCTCACCTGGGGGGTCTAACTATGGCTACACCTTC.

This clone was counted only a few times. J is TRBJ2-7 and V is TRBV10-1; D might be TRBD2 (6 bases). V shed 2 bases and J shed 3 bases, with 11 bases lying between them. This CDR3 is 14 amino acids long. Germline lookup yields CDR1 WNHNN and CDR2 SYGVQD (reference sequence). CDR3 nucleotide sequence: TGCGCCAGCAGTGAGGGGGAGGCGGGCTACGAGCAGTACTTC. This translates into CASSEGEAGYEQYF.

The chain recombines TRBV28 with TRBJ2-1, with 14 bases that match TRBD2. V shed 6 bases, J shed 8 bases, and the junction held 15 bases outside the gene matches. Germline V gene lookup returns CDR1 MDHEN and CDR2 SYDVKM. The CDR3 runs to 18 residues. Here the CDR3 reads CASSQPYSGTSGSDEQFF. In DNA, the CDR3 is TGTGCCAGCAGCCAACCCTATTCCGGGACTAGCGGGAGTGATGAGCAGTTCTTC.

This clone has a single count. The gene calls are TRBV5-1 and TRBJ2-5; 7 bases fit TRBD2. CDR1 is SGHRS, CDR2 YFSETQ, per germline. Trimming took 5 bases from V and 3 from J; bases not matched to a gene: 4. This CDR3 is built from 13 residues. The CDR3 region is CASRGGGEETQYF. Here the CDR3 DNA reads TGCGCCAGCAGGGGCGGGGGAGAAGAGACCCAGTACTTC.

The chain carries TRBV27 and TRBJ2-5; 10 nucleotides align to TRBD1. The CDR3 has 16 amino acids. V was pared by 5 bases and J by 5 bases, with 11 bases of the junction left unmatched. Germline lookup yields CDR1 MNHEY and CDR2 SMNVEV (reference sequence). CDR3 DNA: TGTGCCAGCAGTCCTTCGACAGGGGGCGCTGGGGAGACCCAGTACTTC. Protein product: CASSPSTGGAGETQYF.

The chain has TRBV7-8 and TRBJ1-6, with TRBD1 matching over 8 bases. CDR1 is SGHVS, CDR2 FQNEAQ, per germline. This CDR3 contains 16 residues. V lost 5 bases to trimming and J lost 7 bases; unmatched junction nucleotides: 10. The CDR3 region has the DNA TGTGCCAGCAGCCACCACCTCGGGACAGGAAATTCACCCCTCCACTTT. Amino acids: CASSHHLGTGNSPLHF.

This chain connects TRBV7-9 to TRBJ2-2, with a possible D match to TRBD2 (5 bases). Germline V gene lookup returns CDR1 SEHNR and CDR2 FQNEAQ (reference sequence). This CDR3 comprises 14 residues. With 3 bases removed from V and 4 bases from J, the gap between germline ends came to 9 bases. Here the CDR3 reads CASSLGGSTGELFF. The CDR3 region has the DNA TGTGCCAGCAGCTTGGGCGGGTCCACCGGGGAGCTGTTTTTT.

The chain recombines TRBV19 with TRBJ2-5; possible D gene TRBD1, 6 bases. The J call could be wrong; TRBJ2-7 is a better fit for the DNA end. The CDR3 extends over 15 amino acids. Looked up from germline, CDR1 is LNHDA and CDR2 is SQIVND (reference sequence). CDR3 in DNA: TGTGCCAGTAGTACTGCGATAACAGGGCTCTACGAGCAGTACTTC. It encodes CASSTAITGLYEQYF.

This chain links TRBV6-1 with TRBJ1-3, with unresolved D. The CDR3 loop spans 15 amino acids. With 5 bases removed from V and 4 bases from J, the gap between germline ends came to 15 bases. The V gene's germline CDR1 is MNHNS and CDR2 SASEGT. CDR3 protein: CASSSAGGSGNTIYF. In DNA, the CDR3 is TGTGCCAGCAGTTCGGCCGGCGGCTCGGGAAACACCATATATTTT.

The chain employs TRBV5-1 and TRBJ2-5; 9 positions match TRBD1. This CDR3 has 15 residues. The trim removed 1 base at V and 4 bases at J, leaving 5 bases unmatched. Per the germline V gene, CDR1 is SGHRS and CDR2 is YFSETQ. CDR3 in amino acids: CASSLTPTGGETQYF. The DNA of the CDR3 is TGCGCCAGCAGCTTGACCCCGACAGGGGGAGAGACCCAGTACTTC.

The rearrangement joins TRBV29-1 to TRBJ1-1; D gene uncertain. V dropped 0 bases and J dropped 4 bases, with 12 bases sitting between them. This CDR3 region has 14 residues. The germline CDR1 and CDR2 sequences are SQVTM and ANQGSEA. The CDR3 DNA sequence: TGCAGCGTTGAAGAGAGGGCCCGGGGCACTGAAGCTTTCTTT. As protein: CSVEERARGTEAFF.

The rearrangement joins TRBV5-1 to TRBJ1-5, with 9 positions matching TRBD1. The CDR3 extends over 15 amino acids. The ends lost 4 bases at V and 5 bases at J; junction bases unmatched: 7. The germline V gene encodes CDR1 SGHRS and CDR2 YFSETQ. The CDR3 loop is CASSQGTGPHQPQHF. As DNA, the CDR3 is TGCGCCAGCAGCCAGGGGACAGGGCCCCATCAGCCCCAGCATTTT.

The V call is TRBV10-3, the J call TRBJ2-2, with 10 bases lining up with TRBD2. This CDR3 is built from 15 residues. J was trimmed by 5 bases and V by 10 bases; bases with no gene match: 10. CDR1 and CDR2 from the germline V gene are ENHRY and SYGVKD. The chain's CDR3 is CATIPSGSGTGELFF. The CDR3 nucleotides are TGTGCCACCATACCTAGCGGGAGTGGTACCGGGGAGCTGTTTTTT.

J is TRBJ1-1 and V is TRBV18, with a weak D call TRBD1 (5 bases). Germline V gene sequence: CDR1 KGHSH, CDR2 LQKENI. CDR3 length: 15 residues. Trimming took 6 bases from V and 3 from J, leaving 17 bases between them. The DNA for the CDR3 is TGTGCCAGCTCCCCCCCAGGGTCGTCGGACACTGAAGCTTTCTTT. This sequence encodes CASSPPGSSDTEAFF. The variable domain in full, completed from reference TRBV18 and TRBJ1-1, reads NAGVMQNPRHLVRRRGQEARLRCSPMKGHSHVYWYRQLPEEGLKFMVYLQKENIIDESGMPKERFSAEFPKEGPSILRIQQVVRGDSAAYFCASSPPGSSDTEAFFGQGTRLTVV.

The rearrangement uses TRBV5-1 and TRBJ1-2; D unclear. Germline V lookup: CDR1 SGHRS, CDR2 YFSETQ. The CDR3 has 17 amino acids. V gave up 3 bases and J gave up 4 bases, with 22 bases separating them. The DNA of the CDR3 is TGCGCCAGCAGCTCTGGATCTTTGTCAGTTGGGAGCTATGGCTACACCTTC. It yields the protein CASSSGSLSVGSYGYTF.

This clone was observed a handful of times. The rearrangement joins TRBV6-5 to TRBJ1-4; 8 nucleotides agree with TRBD1. The germline gives CDR1 MNHEY, CDR2 SVGAGI. This CDR3 spans 14 amino acids. The V and J ends lost 6 bases and 10 bases, in that order; junction bases with no gene match: 10. The chain's CDR3 is CASSRTGSTLKLFF. The CDR3, as DNA: TGTGCCAGCAGCAGGACAGGGTCGACCTTAAAACTGTTTTTT.

This chain connects TRBV9 to TRBJ1-1; D is undetermined. This CDR3 region has 12 residues. The germline CDR1 and CDR2 sequences are SGDLS and YYNGEE. Trimming pared 4 bases from V and 4 bases from J, leaving 8 bases between. CDR3 sequence (DNA): TGTGCCAGCAGCCAACCCAGCACTGAAGCTTTCTTT. Protein product: CASSQPSTEAFF.